This record concerns one T cell receptor beta chain sequence. Its antigen is not identified. These data originate in a study of T cell clusters in autoimmune cytopenias. Study-wide points: Physiological T cell clusters of healthy donors were apparently absent in primary autoimmune cytopenia patients.

CDR3 length: 13 amino acids. Germline CDR1 reads LNHDA; CDR2 reads SQIVND (reference sequence). One tube held mixed TRB-A and TRB-B primer pools for touch-down PCR. TCRdb re-called the multiplex PCR reads and catalogs CDR3 proteins one per entry, DNA excluded. Its table lists a few thousand distinct CDR3 sequences. Each sample's input was around 250 ng genomic DNA, approximately 37,500 genome equivalents. These same data were also listed under a study on T cell repertoires in aging, cancer and after chemotherapy.

Sample: peripheral blood. The chain combines TRBV19 with TRBJ1-2; TCRdb's assignment of TRBD1 cannot be checked, as there is no DNA. This clonotype was sampled from a human donor with an autoimmune cytopenia or autoimmune hepatitis (not recorded which). CDR3 in amino acids: CASSLGQIYGYTF.